This is a list of T cell receptor beta chains from one sample in a study of CD8+ T cells in alopecia areata. Using immunoSEQ multiplex PCR, the repertoire was profiled, and TCRdb retains in-frame clones only, with some absent. The sample has fewer than 250,000 clones, about three fifths seen once. The sample in question was CD4+ T cells sorted from blood, obtained at week 4, from a patient treated with tofacitinib. The receptor set was obtained from a human donor with alopecia areata. CDR3s leave out the opening cysteine and the closing phenylalanine or tryptophan.

CDR3 protein	V gene
SVDGTSGGDEQY	TRBV29-1
ASTWDSTDTQY	TRBV6-6
AWMRGQGYGYT	TRBV30
ASSQVAGSAGELF	TRBV4-3
ASVSRTGGTEAF	TRBV2
ASSEVRTGGYNSPLH	TRBV2
ASSDLRGQYEQY	TRBV2
AWSGTDNSPLH	TRBV30
ASSEWGRQPQH	TRBV2
SVDGTDNGYT	TRBV29-1
STGQGYGYT	TRBV29-1
AWSPLGSGGASSYNEQF	TRBV30
ASTLETGFTGELF	TRBV5-6
ASSPPGLAGSETQY	TRBV7-2
ASSPHSSYNEQF	TRBV23-1
ASSPGTGRLWTEAF	TRBV27
ASSPLPPSGANVLT	TRBV18
SVDLMGLVGGYT	TRBV29-1
ASSSALRGADTQY	TRBV5-1
ASRGGGNQPQH	TRBV6-5
ASSYSMNSPLH	TRBV6-5
ASSFGGGADTQY	TRBV5-1
ASSYSASYGYT	TRBV6-5
ASSYGVGPRQETQY	TRBV7-2
SVGTGIYEQY	TRBV29-1
ASSLERQRPRGYT	TRBV7-2
ASQGPRQGSNQPQH	TRBV19
ATSRDHPDRSPLH	TRBV15
SLQPTGNQPQH	TRBV29-1
ASSRASSPTGELF	TRBV4-3
ASSLVQGRDEQY	TRBV5-1
ASSYADRGLDEQF	TRBV5-1
ASSEAGGPFGYT	TRBV2
ACGGSTDTQY	TRBV28
ASSLSVRDTQY	TRBV11-3